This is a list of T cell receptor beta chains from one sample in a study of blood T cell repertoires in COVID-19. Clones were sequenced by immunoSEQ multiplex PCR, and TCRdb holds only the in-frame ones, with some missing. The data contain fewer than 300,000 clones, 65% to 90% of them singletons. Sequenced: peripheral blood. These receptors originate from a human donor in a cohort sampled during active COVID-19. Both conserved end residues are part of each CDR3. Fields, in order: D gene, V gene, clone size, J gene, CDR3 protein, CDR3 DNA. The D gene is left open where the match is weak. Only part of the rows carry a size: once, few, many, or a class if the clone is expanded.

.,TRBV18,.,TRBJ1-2,CASSPLPGNSVDGYTF,TGTGCCAGCTCACCTCTCCCAGGGAATTCCGTAGATGGCTACACCTTC
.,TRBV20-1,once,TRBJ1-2,CSASNGYTF,TGCAGTGCTAGCAATGGCTACACCTTC
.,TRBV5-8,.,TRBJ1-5,CASSLTTGHSNQPQHF,TGTGCCAGCAGCTTGACGACAGGTCATAGCAATCAGCCCCAGCATTTT
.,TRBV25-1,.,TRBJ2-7,CASSEYSNEQYF,TGTGCCAGCAGTGAATATAGCAACGAGCAGTACTTC
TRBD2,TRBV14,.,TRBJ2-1,CASSQQLAGGRNEQFF,TGTGCCAGCAGCCAACAACTAGCGGGAGGGCGAAATGAGCAGTTCTTC
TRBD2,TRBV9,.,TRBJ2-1,CASSPRTSGPPYNEQFF,TGTGCCAGCAGCCCACGGACTAGCGGACCTCCCTACAATGAGCAGTTCTTC
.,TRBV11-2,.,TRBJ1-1,CASSFQGRNTEAFF,TGTGCCAGCAGCTTTCAGGGAAGGAACACTGAAGCTTTCTTT
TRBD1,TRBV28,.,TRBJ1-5,CASSLWTGGSNQPQHF,TGTGCCAGCAGTTTATGGACAGGGGGCAGCAATCAGCCCCAGCATTTT
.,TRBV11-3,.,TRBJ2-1,CASSFSGRVNEQFF,TGTGCCAGCAGCTTCTCGGGTCGGGTCAATGAGCAGTTCTTC
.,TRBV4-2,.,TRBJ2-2,CASSQIVHTGELFF,TGTGCCAGCAGCCAAATCGTCCACACCGGGGAGCTGTTTTTT
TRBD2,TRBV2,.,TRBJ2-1,CATQFGTSGSGEQFF,TGTGCCACCCAGTTTGGGACTAGCGGGAGCGGGGAGCAGTTCTTC
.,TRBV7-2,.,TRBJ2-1,CASSLGRGQFF,TGTGCCAGCAGCTTAGGGCGGGGCCAGTTCTTC
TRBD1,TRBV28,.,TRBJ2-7,CASSTSGGAYYEQYF,TGTGCCAGCAGTACCTCAGGGGGCGCCTACTACGAGCAGTACTTC
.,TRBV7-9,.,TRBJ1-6,CASSLVYGNGTSPLHF,TGTGCCAGCAGCTTAGTCTATGGGAATGGGACATCACCCCTCCACTTT
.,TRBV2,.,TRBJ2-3,CASSRDLASTDTQYF,TGTGCCAGCAGTCGGGACTTAGCTAGCACAGATACGCAGTATTTT
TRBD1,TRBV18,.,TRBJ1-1,CASSPGQGARSEAFF,TGTGCCAGCTCACCCGGACAGGGGGCGCGATCTGAAGCTTTCTTT
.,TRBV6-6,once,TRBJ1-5,CASSTTVWQPQHF,TGTGCCAGCAGTACTACGGTATGGCAGCCCCAGCATTTT
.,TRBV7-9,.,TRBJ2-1,CASSSTENNEQFF,TGTGCCAGCAGCTCGACGGAGAACAATGAGCAGTTCTTC
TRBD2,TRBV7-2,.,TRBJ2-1,CASSPGLVSNEQFF,TGTGCCAGCAGCCCCGGACTAGTCTCGAATGAGCAGTTCTTC
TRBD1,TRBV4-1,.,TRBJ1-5,CASSQAPGQDNQPQHF,TGCGCCAGCAGCCAAGCCCCGGGACAGGACAATCAGCCCCAGCATTTT
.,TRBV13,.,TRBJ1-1,CASSLGSTEAFF,TGTGCCAGCAGCTTAGGCAGCACTGAAGCTTTCTTT
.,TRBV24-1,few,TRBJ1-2,CATSPRFGGYTF,TGTGCCACCAGCCCAAGGTTCGGGGGCTACACCTTC
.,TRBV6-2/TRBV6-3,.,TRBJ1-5,CASSPQGKGNQPQHF,TGTGCCAGCAGTCCCCAGGGAAAGGGCAATCAGCCCCAGCATTTT
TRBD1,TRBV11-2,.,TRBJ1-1,CASSLDRDREAFF,TGTGCCAGCAGCTTAGACAGGGACAGGGAAGCTTTCTTT
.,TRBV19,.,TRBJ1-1,CASSPVGAGVTVGTEAFF,TGTGCCAGTAGCCCAGTGGGGGCAGGGGTCACGGTGGGCACTGAAGCTTTCTTT
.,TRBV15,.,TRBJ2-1,CATKGFTYNEQFF,TGTGCCACCAAGGGGTTCACCTACAATGAGCAGTTCTTC